This T cell receptor beta chain was recorded in a study of response to subunit inactivated influenza vaccine. The study's findings and limits: The study's authors posited that every seasonal influenza vaccination enlists few new T cells.

One entry per CDR3 protein, called by TCRdb with MiXCR from the RT-PCR reads. The sample has 500,000 to 600,000 distinct CDR3 sequences, less than 10% seen once; the top ten hold 13%. The sample holds a few counts of this clonotype. Its antigen is unidentified. CDR1 and CDR2 from the germline V gene are DFQATT and SNEGSKA (reference sequence). CDR3 size: 15 residues. Trimming at V came to 5 bases and at J to 0 bases, leaving 3 bases not matched to a gene. The chain is built from TRBV20-1 and TRBJ2-4; 11 nucleotides agree with TRBD1. The receptor's source is a man aged 50-75 years who received an inactivated influenza vaccine. Sequencing used PBMCs from blood, obtained roughly 24 months after vaccination. The CDR3 here is CSALDRGLAKNIQYF. The CDR3 DNA is TGCAGTGCTTTGGACAGGGGGCTAGCCAAAAACATTCAGTACTTC.